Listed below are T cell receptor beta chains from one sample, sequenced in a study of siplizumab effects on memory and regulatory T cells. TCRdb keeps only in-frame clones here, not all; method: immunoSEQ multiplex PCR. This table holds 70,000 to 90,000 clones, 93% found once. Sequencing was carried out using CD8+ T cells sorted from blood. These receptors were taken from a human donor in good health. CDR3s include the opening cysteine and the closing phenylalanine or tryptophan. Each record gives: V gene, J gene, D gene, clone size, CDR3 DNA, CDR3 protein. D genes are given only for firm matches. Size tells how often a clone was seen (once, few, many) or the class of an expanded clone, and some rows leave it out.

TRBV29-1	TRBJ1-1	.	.	TGCAGCGTTGAGGGGGGGCAGTTGGGGAACACTGAAGCTTTCTTT	CSVEGGQLGNTEAFF
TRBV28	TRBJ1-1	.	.	TGTGCCAGCAGTACGGCCGGGGGGAACACTGAAGCTTTCTTT	CASSTAGGNTEAFF
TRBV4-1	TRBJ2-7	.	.	TGCGCCAGCAGCCAAGCCGCCGGGATGCTCTACGAGCAGTACTTC	CASSQAAGMLYEQYF
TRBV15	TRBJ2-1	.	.	TGTGCCACCAGCAGAGGACAAGGTTTGGACAATGAGCAGTTCTTC	CATSRGQGLDNEQFF
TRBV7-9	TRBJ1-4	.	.	TGTGCCAGCAGCCCCCACACAGGACAGATTAATGAAAAACTGTTTTTT	CASSPHTGQINEKLFF
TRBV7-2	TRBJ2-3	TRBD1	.	TGTGCCAGCAGCTTCCAGGACAGGGTGATGACAGATACGCAGTATTTT	CASSFQDRVMTDTQYF
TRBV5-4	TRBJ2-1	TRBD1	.	TGTGCCAGCAACTCCGGACAGGACAATGAGCAGTTCTTC	CASNSGQDNEQFF
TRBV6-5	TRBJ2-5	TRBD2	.	TGTGCCAGCAGAGGTTCTAGCGGCAGAGAGACCCAGTACTTC	CASRGSSGRETQYF
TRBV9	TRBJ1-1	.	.	TGTGCCAGCAGCGCAACAGGGTCGGCTGAAGCTTTCTTT	CASSATGSAEAFF
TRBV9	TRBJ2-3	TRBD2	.	TGTGCCAGCAGCGTCCCACTAGCGGGGGGGCGTGGCACAGATACGCAGTATTTT	CASSVPLAGGRGTDTQYF
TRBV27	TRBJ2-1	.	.	TGTGCCAGCAGTTTAGCAGGGTCCTACAATGAGCAGTTCTTC	CASSLAGSYNEQFF
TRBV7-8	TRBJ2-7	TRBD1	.	TGTGCCAGCAGCCCAGGGGGCGGTAAATCCTACGAGCAGTACTTC	CASSPGGGKSYEQYF
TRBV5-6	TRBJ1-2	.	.	TGTGCCAGCAGCTTGGACTCCGACGGGGGCTACACCTTC	CASSLDSDGGYTF
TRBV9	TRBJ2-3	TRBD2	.	TGTGCCAGCAGCCATAGTGGGACTAGCGGGAGGACAGATACGCAGTATTTT	CASSHSGTSGRTDTQYF
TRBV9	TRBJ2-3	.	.	TGTGCCAGCAGCGTAGTGGGAACCAGGACAGATACGCAGTATTTT	CASSVVGTRTDTQYF
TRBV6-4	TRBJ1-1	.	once	TGTGCCAGCAGTGACTCGATCACTGAAGCTTTCTTT	CASSDSITEAFF
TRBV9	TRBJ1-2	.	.	TGTGCCAGCAGCGTAGATGAGGGCCCCTATGGCTACACCTTC	CASSVDEGPYGYTF
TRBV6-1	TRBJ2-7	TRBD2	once	TGTGCCATTCGACTAGCGGGGGCCTCCTACGAGCAGTACTTC	CAIRLAGASYEQYF
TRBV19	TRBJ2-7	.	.	TGTGCCAGTAGTATAACCAAGACAGGTTACGAGCAGTACTTC	CASSITKTGYEQYF
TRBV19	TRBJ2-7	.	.	TGTGCCAGTAGTATCGTGGGGGACTCCTACGAGCAGTACTTC	CASSIVGDSYEQYF
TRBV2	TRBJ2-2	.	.	TGTGCCAGCAGTGCGTGGGGGTTCCCTGGGGAGCTGTTTTTT	CASSAWGFPGELFF
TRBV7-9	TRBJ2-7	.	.	TGTGCCAGCAGCTTTAGGGGGAACGAGCAGTACTTC	CASSFRGNEQYF
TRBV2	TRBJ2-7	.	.	TGTGCCAGCCTCGTTACCGGCGGTATCTCCCACGAGCAGTACTTC	CASLVTGGISHEQYF
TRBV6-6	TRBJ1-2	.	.	TGTGCCAGCAGTTATACACGCCCGGATGGCTACACCTTC	CASSYTRPDGYTF
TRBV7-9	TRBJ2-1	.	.	TGTGCCAGCAGCTCGGATTCCGGGGGGCCGTACAATGAGCAGTTCTTC	CASSSDSGGPYNEQFF
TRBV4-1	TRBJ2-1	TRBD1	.	TGCGCCAGCAGCCAAGATCCTCAGGGGGACTACAATGAGCAGTTCTTC	CASSQDPQGDYNEQFF
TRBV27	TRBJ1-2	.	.	TGTGCCAGCAGTTCTGGGACGGATAACTATGGCTACACCTTC	CASSSGTDNYGYTF
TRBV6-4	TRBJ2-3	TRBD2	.	TGTGCCAGCAGCCCGGGACTAGCGGGGGAGAGCACAGATACGCAGTATTTT	CASSPGLAGESTDTQYF
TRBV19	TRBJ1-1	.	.	TGTGCCAGTAGTATTACAGGGTTGAACACTGAAGCTTTCTTT	CASSITGLNTEAFF
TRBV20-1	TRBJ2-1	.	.	TGCAGTGCCACTAACAATGAGCAGTTCTTC	CSATNNEQFF
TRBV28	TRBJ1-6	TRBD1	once	TGTGCCAGCAGTCCCCCCGGGACAGGGTGGGATAATTCACCCCTCCACTTT	CASSPPGTGWDNSPLHF
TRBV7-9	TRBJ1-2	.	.	TGTGCCAGCAGCTTAGGATTCGAGGTGCAGGGGATCGGTGGCTACACCTTC	CASSLGFEVQGIGGYTF